Listed here are 6 T cell receptor beta chains from one sample, sequenced in a study of T cells in Graves' hyperthyroidism and ophthalmopathy. Amplified TCR beta CDR3 regions came from RNA transcripts. Primed by the HTBI set, a first-round RT-PCR was run on the TCR CDR3. From the multiplex PCR reads, TCRdb called clonotypes with MiXCR, one entry per CDR3 protein. The sample has approximately 640,000 distinct CDR3 sequences; over 40% are singletons. The source material was peripheral blood or thyroid tissue (not recorded which). The receptors come from an adult man with Graves' disease, either hyperthyroidism or ophthalmopathy (not recorded which).

This clonotype has a single count. This rearrangement joins TRBV25-1 to TRBJ1-2; D not resolved. The V gene's germline CDR1 is MGHDK and CDR2 SYGVNS. The CDR3 is 13 amino acids. V lost 8 bases to trimming and J lost 1 base, with 11 bases between them. The CDR3 DNA reads TGTGCCAGCCAACACACCGATAACTATGGCTACACCTTC. Amino acids: CASQHTDNYGYTF.

Worth noting for this clonotype: A much larger clone lies one base from this, so it may be a read error. This rearrangement joins TRBV11-2 to TRBJ2-5; no clear D gene. CDR3 size: 13 residues. Germline lookup yields CDR1 SGHAT and CDR2 FQNNGV. The CDR3, as DNA: TGTGCCAACAGCGCCGAGGCGGATGAGACCCAGTACTTC. As protein: CANSAEADETQYF.

The chain couples TRBV7-9 to TRBJ1-2; 10 nucleotides align to TRBD1. The CDR3 covers 15 residues. Losses at the gene ends were 5 bases for V and 4 bases for J; bases not matched to a gene: 7. Germline CDR1 is SEHNR and CDR2 is FQNEAQ (reference sequence). The CDR3 sequence: CASSQGTGDPYGYTF. CDR3 nucleotides: TGTGCCAGCAGCCAAGGGACAGGGGACCCCTATGGCTACACCTTC.

This chain uses TRBV7-4 with TRBJ2-3; D gene uncertain. The CDR3 covers 14 residues. Germline CDR1 is SGHVT and CDR2 is SQSDAQ. The V end lost 4 bases, the J end lost 1 base, and 9 bases lay between the germline ends. CDR3 amino acids: CASSYLWGTDTQYF. CDR3 coding DNA: TGTGCCAGCAGCTACCTGTGGGGCACAGATACGCAGTATTTT.

The table lists this clonotype with many counts. The chain joins TRBV2 to TRBJ1-1, with D hard to call. V lost 8 bases and J 4 bases, leaving 8 bases between the germline ends. The CDR3 has 11 amino acids. CDR1 is SNHLY, CDR2 FYNNEI, per germline. The CDR3 DNA reads as TGTGCCAGCGAACGTAGCACTGAAGCTTTCTTT. Translating it yields CASERSTEAFF.

The CDR3 protein is CARRQVMNTEAFF. In DNA, the CDR3 is TGTGCCAGAAGACAGGTCATGAACACTGAAGCTTTCTTT. The chain carries TRBV19 and TRBJ1-1; TRBD1 might be the D (6 bases). Germline V lookup: CDR1 LNHDA, CDR2 SQIVND (reference sequence). The V gene lost 9 bases and the J gene lost 0 bases, with 11 bases spanning the gap. The CDR3 consists of 13 residues.